This T cell receptor (beta chain) was sequenced in a study of OX40 agonist ivuxolimab in advanced cancers. Study in general: Of the participants, 40% had some prior anti-PD-1, anti-PD-L1 or anti-CTLA-4 therapy, which was allowed.

Study-wide results and limits: Some patients without response likewise showed low normalized clonal expansion. Relative to CD4+ cells, CD8+ T cells on average had more expanded clones.

The CDR3 contains 18 residues. The ends were cut back, 1 base at V and 0 bases at J, with 17 bases in the middle. The germline CDR1 and CDR2 sequences are SGHKS and YYEKEE (reference sequence). For this clone: What it binds is unknown.

Profiled with immunoSEQ multiplex PCR; TCRdb holds only in-frame clones, not every one. The table lists over 80,000 clones, approximately 82% of them singletons. The sequence came from an adult with an advanced solid tumor such as melanoma, head and neck, liver or kidney cancer. The material was CD4+ or CD8+ T cells sorted from blood, obtained in a trial of the OX40 agonist ivuxolimab. The chain couples TRBV5-5 to TRBJ1-5; D is perhaps TRBD1 (5 bases). CDR3: CASSLWGQGSYSNQPQHF. CDR3 sequence (DNA): TGTGCCAGCAGCTTGTGGGGCCAGGGAAGCTATAGCAATCAGCCCCAGCATTTT.